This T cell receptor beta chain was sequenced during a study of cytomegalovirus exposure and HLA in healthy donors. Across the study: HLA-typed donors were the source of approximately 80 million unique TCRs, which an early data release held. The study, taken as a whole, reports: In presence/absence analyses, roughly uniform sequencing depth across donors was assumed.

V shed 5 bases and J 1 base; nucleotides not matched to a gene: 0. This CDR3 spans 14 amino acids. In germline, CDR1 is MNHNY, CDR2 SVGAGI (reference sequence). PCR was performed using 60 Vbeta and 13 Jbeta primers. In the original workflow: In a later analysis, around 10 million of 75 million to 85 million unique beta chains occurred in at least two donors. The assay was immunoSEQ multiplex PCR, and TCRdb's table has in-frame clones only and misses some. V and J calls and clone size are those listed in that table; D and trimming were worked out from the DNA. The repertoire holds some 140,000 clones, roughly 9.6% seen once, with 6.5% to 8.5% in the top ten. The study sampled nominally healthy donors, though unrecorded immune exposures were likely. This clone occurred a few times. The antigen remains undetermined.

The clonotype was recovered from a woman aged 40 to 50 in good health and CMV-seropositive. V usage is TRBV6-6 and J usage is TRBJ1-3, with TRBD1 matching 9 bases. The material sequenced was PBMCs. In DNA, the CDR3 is TGTGCCAGCAGTGGGACAGGGTCTGGAAACACCATATATTTT. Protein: CASSGTGSGNTIYF.